The 5 T cell receptor beta chains below were found in one sample sequenced in a study of regulatory T cells. Study-level points and caveats: In CD3G-deficient patients, conventional CD4+ T cells were enriched for hydrophobic CDR3 residues at positions 6 and 7.

Their antigen targets remain unknown. The primer mix had 52 TRBV and 13 TRBJ primers. Measured with immunoSEQ multiplex PCR; TCRdb has only the in-frame clones, and not every one. This repertoire shows tens of thousands of clones, 93% found once; its top ten account for around 0.98%. The sequenced material came from conventional CD4+ T cells sorted from blood. The receptors were sampled from a child between 2 and 9 years old with CD3G deficiency.

This chain links TRBV28 with TRBJ2-5, with 12 bases that match TRBD1. The CDR3 runs to 17 residues. The germline V gene encodes CDR1 MDHEN and CDR2 SYDVKM. Losses at the gene ends were 2 bases for V and 5 bases for J; bases not matched to a gene: 9. The CDR3 DNA is TGTGCCAGCAGTTTAGCACGGGGACAGGGGGCCCGGGAGACCCAGTACTTC. Amino acid sequence: CASSLARGQGARETQYF.

The V and J genes are TRBV28 and TRBJ2-4, with D perhaps given as TRBD1 or TRBD2 (6 bases each). V lost 3 bases and J lost 3, with 12 bases in between. The CDR3 is 15 amino acids. Germline CDR1 is MDHEN and CDR2 is SYDVKM. CDR3 DNA sequence: TGTGCCAGCAGTTTCCGGGGGCTTGGCAAAAACATTCAGTACTTC. It translates to CASSFRGLGKNIQYF.

This rearrangement joins TRBV6-1 to TRBJ1-2; a possible D gene is TRBD1 (6 bases). V dropped 7 bases and J dropped 3 bases, with 15 bases sitting between them. CDR1 is MNHNS, CDR2 SASEGT, per germline. The CDR3 is made up of 14 amino acids. CDR3 sequence: CASKRQVGYYGYTF. The CDR3 nucleotides read TGTGCCAGCAAGAGACAGGTGGGATACTATGGCTACACCTTC.

This rearrangement joins TRBV28 to TRBJ2-7, with D possibly matching TRBD2 (6 bases). Germline V gene sequence: CDR1 MDHEN, CDR2 SYDVKM. The CDR3 totals 13 residues. V was shortened by 8 bases and J by 1 base, with 12 bases between the two germline ends. The DNA for the CDR3 is TGTGCCAGCGGGTCCGGGAGTTCCTACGAGCAGTACTTC. Its translation: CASGSGSSYEQYF.

The gene calls are TRBV28 and TRBJ2-7; the D gene is possibly TRBD2 (5 bases). The CDR3 is 12 residues long. Germline-derived CDR1 and CDR2 are MDHEN and SYDVKM. V lost 6 bases and J lost 3, with 9 bases in between. CDR3 DNA: TGTGCCAGCAGCCTAGCAGACTACGAGCAGTACTTC. Protein product: CASSLADYEQYF.